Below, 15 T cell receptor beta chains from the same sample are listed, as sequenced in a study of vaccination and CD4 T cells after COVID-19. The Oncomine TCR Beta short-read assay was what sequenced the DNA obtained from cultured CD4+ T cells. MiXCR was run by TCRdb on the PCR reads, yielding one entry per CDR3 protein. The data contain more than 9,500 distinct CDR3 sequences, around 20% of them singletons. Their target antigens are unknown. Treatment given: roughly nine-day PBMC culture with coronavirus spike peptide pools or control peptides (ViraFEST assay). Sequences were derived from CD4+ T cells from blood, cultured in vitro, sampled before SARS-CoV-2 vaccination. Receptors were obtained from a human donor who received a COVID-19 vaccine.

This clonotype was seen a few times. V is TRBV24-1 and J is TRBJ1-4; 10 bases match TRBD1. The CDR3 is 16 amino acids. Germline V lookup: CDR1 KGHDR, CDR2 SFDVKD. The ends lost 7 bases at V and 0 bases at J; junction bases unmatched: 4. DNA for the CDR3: TGTGCCACCAGCCCGGGACAGGGGTCAACTAATGAAAAACTGTTTTTT. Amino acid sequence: CATSPGQGSTNEKLFF.

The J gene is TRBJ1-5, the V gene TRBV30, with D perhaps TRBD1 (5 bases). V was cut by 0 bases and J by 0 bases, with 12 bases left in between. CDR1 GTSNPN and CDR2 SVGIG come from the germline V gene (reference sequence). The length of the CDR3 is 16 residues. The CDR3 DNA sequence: TGTGCCTGGAGTGTAGGCCACAGGTATAGCAATCAGCCCCAGCATTTT. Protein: CAWSVGHRYSNQPQHF.

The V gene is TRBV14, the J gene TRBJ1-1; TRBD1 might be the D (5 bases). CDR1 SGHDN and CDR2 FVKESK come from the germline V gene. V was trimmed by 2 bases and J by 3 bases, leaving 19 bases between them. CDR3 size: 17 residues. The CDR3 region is CASSQTAYRGPYTEAFF. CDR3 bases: TGTGCCAGCAGCCAAACAGCGTACCGGGGCCCGTACACTGAAGCTTTCTTT. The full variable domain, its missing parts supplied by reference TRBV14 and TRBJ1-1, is EAGVTQFPSHSVIEKGQTVTLRCDPISGHDNLYWYRRVMGKEIKFLLHFVKESKQDESGMPNNRFLAERTGGTYSTLKVQPAELEDSGVYFCASSQTAYRGPYTEAFFGQGTRLTVV.

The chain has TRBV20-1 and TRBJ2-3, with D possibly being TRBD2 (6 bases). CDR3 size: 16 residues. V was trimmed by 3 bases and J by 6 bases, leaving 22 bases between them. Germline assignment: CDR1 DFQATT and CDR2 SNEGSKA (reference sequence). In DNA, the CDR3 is TGCAGTGCTAGCGGCATACCGGGACTGCGGGGCGATACGCAGTATTTT. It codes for CSASGIPGLRGDTQYF.

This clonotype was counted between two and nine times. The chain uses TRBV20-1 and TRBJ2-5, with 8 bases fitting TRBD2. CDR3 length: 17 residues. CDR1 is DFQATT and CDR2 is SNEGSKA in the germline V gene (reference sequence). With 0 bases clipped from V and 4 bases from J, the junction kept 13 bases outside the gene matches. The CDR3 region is CSARDRGSGDLGETQYF. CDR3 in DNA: TGCAGTGCTAGAGATCGGGGTAGCGGGGACTTAGGAGAGACCCAGTACTTC.

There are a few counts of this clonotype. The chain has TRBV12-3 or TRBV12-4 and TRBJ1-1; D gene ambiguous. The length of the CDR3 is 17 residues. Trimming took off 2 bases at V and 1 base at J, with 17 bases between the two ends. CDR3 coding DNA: TGTGCCAGCAGTTTACTCCTCCCGTGGGGATGGAACACTGAAGCTTTCTTT. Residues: CASSLLLPWGWNTEAFF.

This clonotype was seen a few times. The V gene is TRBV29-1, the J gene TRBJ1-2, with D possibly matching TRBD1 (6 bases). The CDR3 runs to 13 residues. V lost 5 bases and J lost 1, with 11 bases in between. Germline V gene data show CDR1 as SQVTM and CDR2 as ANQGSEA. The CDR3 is CSVLDRNNYGYTF. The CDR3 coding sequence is TGCAGCGTTTTAGACAGGAATAACTATGGCTACACCTTC.

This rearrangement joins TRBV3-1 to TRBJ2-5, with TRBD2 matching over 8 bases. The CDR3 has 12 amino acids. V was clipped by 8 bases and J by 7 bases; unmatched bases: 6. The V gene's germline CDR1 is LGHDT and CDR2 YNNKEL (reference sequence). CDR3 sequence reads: CASRPAGGTQYF. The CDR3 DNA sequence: TGTGCCAGCCGGCCTGCGGGGGGGACCCAGTACTTC.

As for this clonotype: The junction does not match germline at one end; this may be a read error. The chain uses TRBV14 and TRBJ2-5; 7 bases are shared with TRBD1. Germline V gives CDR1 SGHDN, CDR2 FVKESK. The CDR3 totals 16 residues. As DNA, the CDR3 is TGTGCCAGCAGCCAAGCCGGGACAGTGGGCTCGGAGACCCTGTACTTC. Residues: CASSQAGTVGSETLYF.

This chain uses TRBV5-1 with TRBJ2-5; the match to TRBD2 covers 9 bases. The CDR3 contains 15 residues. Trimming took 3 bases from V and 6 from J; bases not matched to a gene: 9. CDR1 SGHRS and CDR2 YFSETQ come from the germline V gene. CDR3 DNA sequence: TGCGCCAGCAGCTCGGGCGGGGGGGCCGTTAAGACCCAGTACTTC. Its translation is CASSSGGGAVKTQYF.

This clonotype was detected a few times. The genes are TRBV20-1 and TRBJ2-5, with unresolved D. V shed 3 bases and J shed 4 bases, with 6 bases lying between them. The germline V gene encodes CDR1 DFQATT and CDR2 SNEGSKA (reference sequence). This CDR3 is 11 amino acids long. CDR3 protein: CSARDGETQYF. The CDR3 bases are TGCAGTGCTAGGGACGGAGAGACCCAGTACTTC.

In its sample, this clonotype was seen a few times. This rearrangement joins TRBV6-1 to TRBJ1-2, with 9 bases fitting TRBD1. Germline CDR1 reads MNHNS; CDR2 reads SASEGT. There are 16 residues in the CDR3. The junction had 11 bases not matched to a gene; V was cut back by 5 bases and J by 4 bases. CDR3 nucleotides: TGTGCCAGCAGTCCCACACGGACAGGGGAGGTCTATGGCTACACCTTC. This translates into CASSPTRTGEVYGYTF.

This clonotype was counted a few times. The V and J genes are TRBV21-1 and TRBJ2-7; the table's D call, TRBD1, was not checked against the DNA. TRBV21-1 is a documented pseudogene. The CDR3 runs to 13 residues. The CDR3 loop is CASSDRAHYEQYF. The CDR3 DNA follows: TGTGCCAGCAGCGACAGGGCCCACTACGAGCAGTACTTC.

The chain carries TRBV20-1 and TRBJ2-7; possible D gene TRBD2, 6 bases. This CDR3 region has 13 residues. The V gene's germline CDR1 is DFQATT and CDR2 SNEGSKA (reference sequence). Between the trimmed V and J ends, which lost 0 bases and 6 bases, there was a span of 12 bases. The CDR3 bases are TGCAGTGCTAGAGAGGGCCTCGGGGGCGAGCAGTACTTC. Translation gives CSAREGLGGEQYF.

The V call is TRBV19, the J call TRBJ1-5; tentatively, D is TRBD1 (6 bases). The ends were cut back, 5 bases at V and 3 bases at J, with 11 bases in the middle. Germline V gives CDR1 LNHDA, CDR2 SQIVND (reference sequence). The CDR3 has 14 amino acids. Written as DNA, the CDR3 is TGTGCCAGTAGTCCTCGGACAGCCAATCAGCCCCAGCATTTT. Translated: CASSPRTANQPQHF.